This TCR beta chain originates from a study of blood T cell repertoires in COVID-19. Study at large: Material from acute and convalescent COVID-19 was sourced from the United States, Italy and Spain. PBMCs, B-cell-depleted T cells, or T cells were the source of the cDNA or gDNA that made up the material.

Methods used by the authors: Reference gene primer amplification in the assay estimated nucleated cell counts. TCRdb's table, derived via immunoSEQ multiplex PCR, lists solely in-frame clones and lacks some. V and J calls and clone size are copied from that table; D and trimming were computed from the DNA. The table lists some 78,000 clones, approximately 86% of them singletons, with roughly 4.5% in the top ten. Germline V lookup: CDR1 MNHEY, CDR2 SMNVEV (reference sequence). CDR3 length: 13 amino acids. V lost 5 bases and J lost 4; bases outside the gene matches: 4. V usage is TRBV27 and J usage is TRBJ2-7; 8 positions match TRBD1. The TCR originated in a man between 50 and 59 years old with active or convalescent COVID-19. Sequenced material: peripheral blood. The CDR3 is CASSLRQGYEQYF. The CDR3 bases are TGTGCCAGCAGTCTACGACAGGGGTACGAGCAGTACTTC.